The 9 T cell receptor beta chains listed next were all sequenced from one sample in a study of early T cells in non-severe SARS-CoV-2 infection. TCRdb processed the 5' RACE reads anew with MiXCR; each CDR3 protein has one entry. The sample records tens of thousands of distinct CDR3 sequences, roughly 13% being singletons. What was sequenced was whole blood. The source is an adult who was a healthcare worker with PCR-confirmed SARS-CoV-2 infection or an uninfected control (not recorded which).

This clonotype came up many times. The V and J genes are TRBV4-2 and TRBJ2-7; D may be TRBD1 or TRBD2 (5 bases each). This CDR3 comprises 15 residues. The V and J ends lost 1 base and 2 bases respectively, with 12 bases between them. Germline assignment: CDR1 LGHNA and CDR2 YNFKEQ. This CDR3 is CASSQATGTPYEQYF. The CDR3 DNA sequence: TGTGCCAGCAGCCAAGCAACCGGGACGCCCTACGAGCAGTACTTC.

This clonotype was seen repeatedly, ten times or more. V is TRBV7-9 and J is TRBJ2-5; 8 positions match TRBD1. Germline loops: CDR1 SEHNR, CDR2 FQNEAQ (reference sequence). The CDR3 length is 14 residues. V lost 3 bases, J lost 5 bases, and 5 bases stayed unmatched. CDR3 bases: TGTGCCAGCAGCTTCCCAGGGGGCGTCGAGACCCAGTACTTC. Amino acid sequence: CASSFPGGVETQYF.

The chain links TRBV7-2 to TRBJ2-3, with 11 bases fitting TRBD2. Trimming at V came to 8 bases and at J to 3 bases, leaving 4 bases not matched to a gene. The CDR3 extends over 14 amino acids. Germline loops: CDR1 SGHTA, CDR2 FQGNSA. The CDR3 sequence is CASRGLAETDTQYF. The DNA of the CDR3 is TGTGCCAGCCGGGGACTAGCGGAAACAGATACGCAGTATTTT.

This clonotype came up a few times. The chain uses TRBV18 and TRBJ1-2; a weak D match, TRBD1 (5 bases). Looked up from germline, CDR1 is KGHSH and CDR2 is LQKENI. V lost 0 bases, J lost 4 bases, and 9 bases lay in between. The CDR3 covers 14 residues. CDR3: CASSPPEGTYGYTF. CDR3 bases: TGTGCCAGCTCACCACCGGAAGGGACCTATGGCTACACCTTC.

The chain employs TRBV7-2 and TRBJ1-6; D is unclear. The CDR3 runs 15 residues. Germline V lookup: CDR1 SGHTA, CDR2 FQGNSA. The V end lost 1 base, the J end lost 2 bases, and 6 bases lay between the germline ends. The CDR3 DNA reads TGTGCCAGCAGCTTAGAGGGTCCCTATAATTCACCCCTCCACTTT. Its translation is CASSLEGPYNSPLHF.

The chain couples TRBV19 to TRBJ2-1, with D possibly TRBD2 on 5 matching bases. CDR1 and CDR2 from the germline V gene are LNHDA and SQIVND (reference sequence). The CDR3 is 13 amino acids. The V gene lost 5 bases and the J gene lost 8 bases, with 13 bases spanning the gap. The CDR3 bases are TGTGCCAGTAGTTTCCCGGGGTACGATGAGCAGTTCTTC. Residues: CASSFPGYDEQFF. Looking up the rest from reference TRBV19 and TRBJ2-1 gives the full variable domain: DGGITQSPKYLFRKEGQNVTLSCEQNLNHDAMYWYRQDPGQGLRLIYYSQIVNDFQKGDIAEGYSVSREKKESFPLTVTSAQKNPTAFYLCASSFPGYDEQFFGPGTRLTVL.

The chain employs TRBV18 and TRBJ1-6; 7 bases align to TRBD1. Trimming cost V 6 bases and J 1 base; bases outside gene matches: 3. Germline-derived CDR1 and CDR2 are KGHSH and LQKENI. The CDR3 consists of 15 residues. DNA for the CDR3: TGTGCCAGCTCGGGGACAGTTTCCTATAATTCACCCCTCCACTTT. Translated: CASSGTVSYNSPLHF.

This clonotype was counted at least ten times. The chain links TRBV11-2 to TRBJ2-3; D not certain. The CDR3 covers 12 residues. Germline-derived CDR1 and CDR2 are SGHAT and FQNNGV. Trimming pared 3 bases from V and 6 bases from J, leaving 7 bases between. The CDR3 spells CASSLALDTQYF. The CDR3 bases are TGTGCCAGCAGCTTGGCCCTTGATACGCAGTATTTT.

The J gene is TRBJ2-1, the V gene TRBV29-1; the D is unclear. V shed 7 bases and J shed 6 bases, with 13 bases lying between them. Germline V CDR1 and CDR2: SQVTM, ANQGSEA. The CDR3 is 12 amino acids. The CDR3 DNA reads TGCAGCGCTTTTGGTTCACCCAATGAGCAGTTCTTC. This encodes CSAFGSPNEQFF.